Listed below are T cell receptor beta chains from one sample, sequenced in a study of blood T cell repertoires in COVID-19. Only in-frame clones appear in the TCRdb table, and some are missing; sequencing was by immunoSEQ multiplex PCR. The sample lists approximately 150,000 clones, over 75% occurring once. Sequencing was carried out using PBMCs or T cells enriched from blood (not recorded which). The receptors were gathered from a man aged 40-49 years who had recovered from COVID-19. The CDR3 runs from the conserved cysteine through the conserved F or W. Fields, in order: CDR3 DNA, CDR3 protein, D gene, clone size, J gene, V gene. The D gene is left open where the match is weak. The size field is filled for only some rows; it gives once, few, many or a size class.

DNA: TGTGCCAGCAGTCAACAGGGGCTACAGACCCAGTACTTC; CDR3: CASSQQGLQTQYF; D: TRBD1; size: .; J: TRBJ2-5; V: TRBV5-6
DNA: TGTGCCTGGAGTGTCCGACGTCCAGGGCAAAACACTGAAGCTTTCTTT; CDR3: CAWSVRRPGQNTEAFF; D: .; size: .; J: TRBJ1-1; V: TRBV30
DNA: TGTGCCAGTAGTATAGTTTTGAGAGCGTACAACACTGAAGCTTTCTTT; CDR3: CASSIVLRAYNTEAFF; D: .; size: .; J: TRBJ1-1; V: TRBV19
DNA: TGTGCCAGCAGCCAACCTTGGGGCAGTTACGAGCAGTACTTC; CDR3: CASSQPWGSYEQYF; D: .; size: .; J: TRBJ2-7; V: TRBV7-2
DNA: TGTGCCAGTAGTTCAGGGGACAGAAGCAATCAGCCCCAGCATTTT; CDR3: CASSSGDRSNQPQHF; D: TRBD1; size: once; J: TRBJ1-5; V: TRBV19
DNA: TGTGCCAGCGGGATCGGGGAACCCCCCTACGAGCAGTACTTC; CDR3: CASGIGEPPYEQYF; D: .; size: .; J: TRBJ2-7; V: TRBV2
DNA: TGCGCCAGCAGCGACAGGTTCGAGACCCAGTACTTC; CDR3: CASSDRFETQYF; D: .; size: .; J: TRBJ2-5; V: TRBV5-1
DNA: TGCGCCAGCCGTCGCGGGGACTCCTACAATGAGCAGTTCTTC; CDR3: CASRRGDSYNEQFF; D: .; size: .; J: TRBJ2-1; V: TRBV10-2
DNA: TGTGCCAGCAGCTTGGCGGGGGGAGTCGACTACAATGAGCAGTTCTTC; CDR3: CASSLAGGVDYNEQFF; D: TRBD2; size: .; J: TRBJ2-1; V: TRBV5-6
DNA: TGTGCCGTATCCGGGGGACAGCAAAGCAATCAGCCCCAGCATTTT; CDR3: CAVSGGQQSNQPQHF; D: TRBD1; size: .; J: TRBJ1-5; V: TRBV2
DNA: TGCGCCAGCAACGCAGGGGATCTACGAGAGCAGTACTTC; CDR3: CASNAGDLREQYF; D: .; size: once; J: TRBJ2-7; V: TRBV5-1
DNA: TGTGCCAGCAGCTTGGCGGGACAGGGCTATGGCTACACCTTC; CDR3: CASSLAGQGYGYTF; D: TRBD1; size: .; J: TRBJ1-2; V: TRBV7-9
DNA: TGTGCCAGCAGTCGATGGACTAGCGGCACAGATACGCAGTATTTT; CDR3: CASSRWTSGTDTQYF; D: TRBD2; size: .; J: TRBJ2-3; V: TRBV2
DNA: TGTGCCACCAGCTCGGACTTTAACTATGGCTACACCTTC; CDR3: CATSSDFNYGYTF; D: .; size: once; J: TRBJ1-2; V: TRBV24-1
DNA: TGTGCCAGCAGTTTAGGGGCGGAGGGGACCCAGTACTTC; CDR3: CASSLGAEGTQYF; D: .; size: .; J: TRBJ2-5; V: TRBV27
DNA: TGTGCCAGCAGCTTAGGGGGCAGGGACATTCAGTACTTC; CDR3: CASSLGGRDIQYF; D: .; size: .; J: TRBJ2-4; V: TRBV11-1
DNA: TGTGCCAGCATGCCGCAGGGAGGCACTGAAGCTTTCTTT; CDR3: CASMPQGGTEAFF; D: .; size: .; J: TRBJ1-1; V: TRBV9
DNA: TGTGCCGGCTCACCATTTGACCGGGAGGCTTTCTTT; CDR3: CAGSPFDREAFF; D: .; size: .; J: TRBJ1-1; V: TRBV18
DNA: TGTGCCAGCAGTAGGGGACAGGGAGGGACTGAAGCTTTCTTT; CDR3: CASSRGQGGTEAFF; D: TRBD1; size: .; J: TRBJ1-1; V: TRBV5-4
DNA: TGTGCCAGCAGCCATACGACGTTGGACGGGAAGACCCAGTACTTC; CDR3: CASSHTTLDGKTQYF; D: .; size: .; J: TRBJ2-5; V: TRBV3-1/TRBV3-2
DNA: TGTGCCAGCAGCTTAGCCGGGACAGGGGGGGGGAATGAGCAGTTCTTC; CDR3: CASSLAGTGGGNEQFF; D: TRBD1; size: .; J: TRBJ2-1; V: TRBV7-2
DNA: TGTGCCAGCAGCTTAAGTGCGGGGGCTGCTAATGAAAAACTGTTTTTT; CDR3: CASSLSAGAANEKLFF; D: .; size: .; J: TRBJ1-4; V: TRBV13
DNA: TGCGCCAGCAGCCGAAACGGACAGGGGACTCCGACTAATGAAAAACTGTTTTTT; CDR3: CASSRNGQGTPTNEKLFF; D: TRBD1; size: .; J: TRBJ1-4; V: TRBV5-1
DNA: TGTGCCAGCAGCTCCCAGGGGGTATCTGAAGCTTTCTTT; CDR3: CASSSQGVSEAFF; D: TRBD1; size: .; J: TRBJ1-1; V: TRBV6-5
DNA: TGTGCCAGCAGTGAACGGGGGGTCTTGGCGAGGGACACCGGGGAGCTGTTTTTT; CDR3: CASSERGVLARDTGELFF; D: TRBD2; size: .; J: TRBJ2-2; V: TRBV6-1
DNA: TGTGCCAGCAGTTTTGGGCAGTCCTACGAGCAGTACTTC; CDR3: CASSFGQSYEQYF; D: .; size: .; J: TRBJ2-7; V: TRBV12-3/TRBV12-4
DNA: TGTGCCAGCAGCATTACCGGGACTAGCGGGGGAAGGTCCGGGGAGCTGTTTTTT; CDR3: CASSITGTSGGRSGELFF; D: TRBD2; size: .; J: TRBJ2-2; V: TRBV7-3
DNA: TGCAGCGTTGAACGCCCGGACAGCCTATTAAACTATGGCTACACCTTC; CDR3: CSVERPDSLLNYGYTF; D: .; size: .; J: TRBJ1-2; V: TRBV29-1
DNA: TGTGCCAGCAGCGAGCCGGGACTAGCGGGGGGAATAGATACGCAGTATTTT; CDR3: CASSEPGLAGGIDTQYF; D: TRBD2; size: few; J: TRBJ2-3; V: TRBV7-9
DNA: TGCGCCAGCAGTCGGAGCCTAACAGATACGCAGTATTTT; CDR3: CASSRSLTDTQYF; D: .; size: once; J: TRBJ2-3; V: TRBV10-1
DNA: TGTGCCAGTAGTCTCGGACAGAGCTCTGGAAACACCATATATTTT; CDR3: CASSLGQSSGNTIYF; D: .; size: .; J: TRBJ1-3; V: TRBV19
DNA: TGCGCCAGCAGCTTAGTAGTTAGCAATCAGCCCCAGCATTTT; CDR3: CASSLVVSNQPQHF; D: .; size: .; J: TRBJ1-5; V: TRBV4-1
DNA: TGTGCCAGCAGCCCGACAGGGTTGATGCAGTTCTTC; CDR3: CASSPTGLMQFF; D: TRBD1; size: .; J: TRBJ2-1; V: TRBV11-2
DNA: TGTGCCACCAGCAGAGGAACAGGCCCTCGGCGGGAAAAACTGTTTTTT; CDR3: CATSRGTGPRREKLFF; D: .; size: .; J: TRBJ1-4; V: TRBV15
DNA: TGTGCCAGCTCTAGGGGACCTCCAGCGGGCACCGGGGAGCTGTTTTTT; CDR3: CASSRGPPAGTGELFF; D: .; size: .; J: TRBJ2-2; V: TRBV11-1
DNA: TGTGCCAGCAGCCAAGGGACTAGCGGCTACAATGAGCAGTTCTTC; CDR3: CASSQGTSGYNEQFF; D: TRBD2; size: .; J: TRBJ2-1; V: TRBV14
DNA: TGTGCCAGTAGTATCTCTACCGGGACAGCGAACTATGGCTACACCTTC; CDR3: CASSISTGTANYGYTF; D: TRBD1; size: .; J: TRBJ1-2; V: TRBV19
DNA: TGTGCCAGCGAGGCCGTTCAGGGAGCTTTCTTT; CDR3: CASEAVQGAFF; D: .; size: .; J: TRBJ1-1; V: TRBV7-9
DNA: TGCAGTGCTAGTGGGCAGGGGTATGAAAAACTGTTTTTT; CDR3: CSASGQGYEKLFF; D: .; size: .; J: TRBJ1-4; V: TRBV20-1
DNA: TGTGCCATCAGTGACCCGACACCCGGCAAAAACATTCAGTACTTC; CDR3: CAISDPTPGKNIQYF; D: .; size: .; J: TRBJ2-4; V: TRBV10-3
DNA: TGTGCCAGCAGTGGCCATTGGGACAGGGCGGACACTGAAGCTTTCTTT; CDR3: CASSGHWDRADTEAFF; D: TRBD1; size: few; J: TRBJ1-1; V: TRBV6-1
DNA: TGCGCCAGCAGCCGGTCGGAGACAGGGTCCGCCGAGCAGTACTTC; CDR3: CASSRSETGSAEQYF; D: TRBD1; size: .; J: TRBJ2-7; V: TRBV4-1
DNA: TGTGCCAGTAGTAATGGACAGCGGATGTATGGCTACACCTTC; CDR3: CASSNGQRMYGYTF; D: .; size: many; J: TRBJ1-2; V: TRBV19
DNA: TGTGCCACCAGTGGCAGGGGCACCGGGGAGCTGTTTTTT; CDR3: CATSGRGTGELFF; D: .; size: .; J: TRBJ2-2; V: TRBV24-1